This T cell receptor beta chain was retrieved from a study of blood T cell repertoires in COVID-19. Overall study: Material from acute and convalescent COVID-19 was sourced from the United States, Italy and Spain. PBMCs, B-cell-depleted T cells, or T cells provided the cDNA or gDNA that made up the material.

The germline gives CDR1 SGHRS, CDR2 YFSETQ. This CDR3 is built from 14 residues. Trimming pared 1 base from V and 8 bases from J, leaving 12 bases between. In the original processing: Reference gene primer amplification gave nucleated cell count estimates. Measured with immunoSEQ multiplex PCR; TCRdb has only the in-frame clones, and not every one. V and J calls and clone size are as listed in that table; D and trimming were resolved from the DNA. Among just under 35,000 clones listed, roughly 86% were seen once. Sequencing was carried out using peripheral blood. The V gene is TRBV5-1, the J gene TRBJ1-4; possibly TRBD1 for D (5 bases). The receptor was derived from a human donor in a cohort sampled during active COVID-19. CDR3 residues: CASSLRAAGEKLFF. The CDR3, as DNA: TGCGCCAGCAGCTTGCGGGCCGCAGGGGAAAAACTGTTTTTT.